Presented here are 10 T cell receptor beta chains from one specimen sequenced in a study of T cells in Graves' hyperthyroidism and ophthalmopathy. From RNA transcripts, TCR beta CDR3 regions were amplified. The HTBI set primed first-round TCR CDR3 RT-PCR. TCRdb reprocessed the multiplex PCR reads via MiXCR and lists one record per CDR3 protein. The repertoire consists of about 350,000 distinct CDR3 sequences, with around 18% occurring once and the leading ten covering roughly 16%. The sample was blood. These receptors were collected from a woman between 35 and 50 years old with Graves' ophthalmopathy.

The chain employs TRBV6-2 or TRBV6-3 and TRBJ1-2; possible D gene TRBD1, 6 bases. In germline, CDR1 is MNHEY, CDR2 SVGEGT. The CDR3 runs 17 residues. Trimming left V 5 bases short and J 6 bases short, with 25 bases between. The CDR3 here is CASSLRDTRGSANGYTF. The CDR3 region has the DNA TGTGCCAGCAGTCTCCGGGACACCAGGGGAAGTGCTAATGGCTACACCTTC.

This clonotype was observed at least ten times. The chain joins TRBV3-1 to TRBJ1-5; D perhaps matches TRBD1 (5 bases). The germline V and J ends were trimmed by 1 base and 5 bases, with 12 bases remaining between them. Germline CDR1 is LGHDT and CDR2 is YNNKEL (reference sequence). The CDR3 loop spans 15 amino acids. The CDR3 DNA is TGTGCCAGCAGCCAAGGTCCAGGGTCTGATCAGCCCCAGCATTTT. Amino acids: CASSQGPGSDQPQHF. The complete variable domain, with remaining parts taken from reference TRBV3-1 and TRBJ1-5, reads DTAVSQTPKYLVTQMGNDKSIKCEQNLGHDTMYWYKQDSKKFLKIMFSYNNKELIINETVPNRFSPKSPDKAHLNLHINSLELGDSAVYFCASSQGPGSDQPQHFGDGTRLSIL.

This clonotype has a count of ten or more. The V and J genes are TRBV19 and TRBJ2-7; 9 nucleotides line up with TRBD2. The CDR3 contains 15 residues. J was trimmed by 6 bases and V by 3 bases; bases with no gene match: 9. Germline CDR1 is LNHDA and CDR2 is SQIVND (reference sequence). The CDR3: CASSISSGRPGEQYF. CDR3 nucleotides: TGTGCCAGTAGTATTAGTAGCGGGAGACCGGGCGAGCAGTACTTC.

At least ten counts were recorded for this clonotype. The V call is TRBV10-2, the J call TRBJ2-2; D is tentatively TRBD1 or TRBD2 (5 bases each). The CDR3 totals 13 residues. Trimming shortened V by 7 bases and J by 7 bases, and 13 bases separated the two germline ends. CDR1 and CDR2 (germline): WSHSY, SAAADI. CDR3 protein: CASTPGGGGELFF. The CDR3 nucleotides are TGCGCCAGCACTCCTGGGGGTGGCGGGGAGCTGTTTTTT.

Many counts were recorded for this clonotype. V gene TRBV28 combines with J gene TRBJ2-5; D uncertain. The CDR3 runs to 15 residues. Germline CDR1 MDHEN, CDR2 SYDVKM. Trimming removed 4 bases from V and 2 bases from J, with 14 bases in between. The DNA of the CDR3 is TGTGCCAGCAGTTCTCTAAGGACCCGTCAAGAGACCCAGTACTTC. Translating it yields CASSSLRTRQETQYF.

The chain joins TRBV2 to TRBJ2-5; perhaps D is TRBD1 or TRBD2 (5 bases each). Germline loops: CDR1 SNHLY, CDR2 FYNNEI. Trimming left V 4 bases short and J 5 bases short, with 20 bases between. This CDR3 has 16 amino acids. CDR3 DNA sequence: TGTGCCAGCAGTGTTTATCGGGACCCTTCCCTTGAGACCCAGTACTTC. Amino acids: CASSVYRDPSLETQYF. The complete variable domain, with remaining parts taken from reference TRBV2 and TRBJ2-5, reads EPEVTQTPSHQVTQMGQEVILRCVPISNHLYFYWYRQILGQKVEFLVSFYNNEISEKSEIFDDQFSVERPDGSNFTLKIRSTKLEDSAMYFCASSVYRDPSLETQYFGPGTRLLVL.

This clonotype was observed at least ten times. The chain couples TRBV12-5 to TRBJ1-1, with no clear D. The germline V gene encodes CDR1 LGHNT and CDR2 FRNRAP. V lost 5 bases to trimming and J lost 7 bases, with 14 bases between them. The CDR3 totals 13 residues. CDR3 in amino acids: CASGPGLGIEAFF. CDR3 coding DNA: TGTGCTAGTGGTCCCGGACTAGGCATTGAAGCTTTCTTT.

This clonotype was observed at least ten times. The CDR3 sequence is CASSPPRGTGELFF. CDR3 DNA: TGTGCCAGCTCACCACCGAGGGGCACCGGGGAGCTGTTTTTT. The chain joins TRBV18 to TRBJ2-2; the D gene could be TRBD1 or TRBD2 (5 bases each). The CDR3 has 14 amino acids. Germline V gives CDR1 KGHSH, CDR2 LQKENI. With 0 bases removed from V and 4 bases from J, the gap between germline ends came to 6 bases.

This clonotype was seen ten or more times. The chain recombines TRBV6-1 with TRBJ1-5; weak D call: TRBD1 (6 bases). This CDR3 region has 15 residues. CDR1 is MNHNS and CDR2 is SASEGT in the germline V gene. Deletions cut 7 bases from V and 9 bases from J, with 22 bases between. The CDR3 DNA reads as TGTGCCAGCACCGATGCCCAACAGGGCGTTCGGCCCCAGCATTTT. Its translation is CASTDAQQGVRPQHF.

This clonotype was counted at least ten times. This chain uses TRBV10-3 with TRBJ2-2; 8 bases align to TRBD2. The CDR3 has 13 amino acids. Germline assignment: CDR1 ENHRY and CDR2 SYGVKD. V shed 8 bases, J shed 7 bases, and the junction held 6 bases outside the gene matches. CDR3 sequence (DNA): TGTGCCATCTCAAACCGGGAGGGCGGGGAGCTGTTTTTT. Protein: CAISNREGGELFF.